The present TCR beta chain was sequenced within a study of monozygotic twins with inflammatory bowel disease. Blood was collected, roughly 2.5 ml per donor. TCRdb processed the 5' RACE reads again and assigns one entry to each CDR3 protein, with no DNA. The sample table sets out some 170,000 distinct CDR3 sequences. The CDR3 contains 15 residues. Material: blood. This sequence was found in a human donor with ulcerative colitis or Crohn's disease, or a healthy co-twin of an affected twin (not recorded which). V is TRBV12-3 or TRBV12-4 and J is TRBJ1-5; with no DNA, the TCRdb D assignment of TRBD1 cannot be verified. CDR3 sequence: CASSLRGATNQPQHF.